This T cell receptor (beta chain) stems from a study of cytomegalovirus exposure and HLA in healthy donors. Findings and limits, study-wide: Within an earlier analysis, most TCR beta V segments proved productive either about 90% or about 30% of the time. A later analysis found most CMV-associated TCR beta chains apparently HLA-restricted. In a later analysis, V- and J-gene trimming of beta chains associated with a DCLRE1C missense variant, replicated independently. Clonal expansion was found to be greater in HLA-associated TCR beta chains than in equally common others in a later analysis.

The PCR had 60 Vbeta and 13 Jbeta primers. Clones were sequenced by immunoSEQ multiplex PCR, and TCRdb holds only the in-frame ones, with some missing. Among approximately 160,000 clones, 60% to 85% were seen once, and the ten largest hold about 7.4%. A single count supports this clone. Its target is not known. V lost 7 bases, J lost 4 bases, and 14 bases lay in between. In germline, CDR1 is LNHDA, CDR2 SQIVND (reference sequence). This CDR3 region has 14 residues. V and J are TRBV19 and TRBJ1-5; no firm D call. This clonotype was obtained from a male donor in good health and CMV-seropositive. The sample consisted of PBMCs. Here the CDR3 reads CASTNRQVNQPQHF. The CDR3 DNA reads as TGTGCCAGTACTAATCGGCAGGTTAATCAGCCCCAGCATTTT.